A single sample gave rise to the 8 T cell receptor beta chains below, sequenced in a study of cytomegalovirus exposure and HLA in healthy donors. Only in-frame clones appear in the TCRdb table, and some are missing; sequencing was by immunoSEQ multiplex PCR. The data show around 240,000 clones, 90% seen once. What was sequenced was PBMCs. The receptor source for this set is a woman between 18 and 29 years old in good health and CMV-seronegative.

The V and J genes are TRBV28 and TRBJ2-1, with TRBD1 matching over 9 bases. V dropped 0 bases and J dropped 7; count of bases not matched to a gene: 4. The CDR3 sequence is 15 residues long. Looked up from germline, CDR1 is MDHEN and CDR2 is SYDVKM. CDR3 protein: CASSLWGTGLNEQFF. The CDR3 bases are TGTGCCAGCAGTTTATGGGGGACAGGGTTGAATGAGCAGTTCTTC. The variable domain in full, with the rest retrieved from reference TRBV28 and TRBJ2-1, is DVKVTQSSRYLVKRTGEKVFLECVQDMDHENMFWYRQDPGLGLRLIYFSYDVKMKEKGDIPEGYSVSREKKERFSLILESASTNQTSMYLCASSLWGTGLNEQFFGPGTRLTVL.

This chain uses TRBV19 with TRBJ1-2, with D tentatively TRBD1 (6 bases). Germline V gene lookup returns CDR1 LNHDA and CDR2 SQIVND (reference sequence). V was trimmed by 6 bases and J by 2 bases, leaving 22 bases between them. The CDR3 has 17 amino acids. This chain's CDR3 is CASSSRGPGRANYGYTF. The CDR3 bases are TGTGCCAGTAGCAGCAGGGGACCGGGAAGGGCAAACTATGGCTACACCTTC.

This chain uses TRBV11-2 with TRBJ2-2; the match to TRBD1 covers 7 bases. Germline CDR1 SGHAT, CDR2 FQNNGV. The V segment lost 4 bases and the J segment 6 bases; nucleotides outside the gene matches: 11. The CDR3 totals 16 residues. CDR3 nucleotides: TGTGCCAGCAGCTCGAGACAGGGTTTCCCTCCCGGGGAGCTGTTTTTT. As protein: CASSSRQGFPPGELFF.

The rearrangement joins TRBV20-1 to TRBJ1-1; 7 bases align to TRBD1. Germline CDR1 is DFQATT and CDR2 is SNEGSKA (reference sequence). There are 11 residues in the CDR3. V trimming: 4 bases; J trimming: 10 bases; junction bases outside the gene matches: 6. The CDR3 here is CSAIYRGRAFF. The DNA for the CDR3 is TGCAGTGCTATCTACAGGGGTAGAGCTTTCTTT.

This sequence joins TRBV2 and TRBJ1-1; the match to TRBD1 covers 9 bases. The CDR3 length is 14 residues. The V segment lost 7 bases and the J segment 1 base; nucleotides outside the gene matches: 4. Germline V gives CDR1 SNHLY, CDR2 FYNNEI. Here the CDR3 reads CASIRGQGNTEAFF. The DNA for the CDR3 is TGTGCCAGCATCCGGGGACAGGGGAACACTGAAGCTTTCTTT.

The chain recombines TRBV10-3 with TRBJ2-1; 9 bases match TRBD2. In germline, CDR1 is ENHRY, CDR2 SYGVKD. After removal of 8 bases from V and 2 bases from J, the junction contained 4 bases not matched to a gene. This CDR3 is built from 14 residues. CDR3 DNA: TGTGCCATCTCCAGCGGGGGGACCTACAATGAGCAGTTCTTC. It specifies CAISSGGTYNEQFF.

This rearrangement joins TRBV28 to TRBJ2-5; 11 positions agree with TRBD2. There are 15 residues in the CDR3. CDR1 and CDR2 from the germline V gene are MDHEN and SYDVKM. Unmatched junction bases numbered 4, after V lost 3 bases and J lost 4 bases. The CDR3 here is CASSFGSGGAETQYF. CDR3 nucleotides: TGTGCCAGCAGTTTTGGTAGCGGGGGGGCAGAGACCCAGTACTTC.

The V gene is TRBV29-1, the J gene TRBJ2-2; tentatively, D is TRBD2 (5 bases). The CDR3 runs 15 residues. Trimming took 5 bases from V and 0 from J, leaving 13 bases between them. From germline, CDR1 is SQVTM and CDR2 ANQGSEA. CDR3 nucleotide sequence: TGCAGCGTTATAGCCGGGATTCCGAACACCGGGGAGCTGTTTTTT. Translating it yields CSVIAGIPNTGELFF.